This T cell receptor (beta chain) was identified during a study of T cell repertoires in cytomegalovirus infection. About the research overall: CMV infection and matching HLA type were both indicated by public TCR beta signatures. Study-level findings and limits: There were HLA-C-restricted CMV-specific TCR beta clonotypes dominating the ex vivo response.

TCRdb fed the reads into MiXCR, producing one record per CDR3 protein. The sample has roughly 990,000 distinct CDR3 sequences, around 32% seen once. Note on this clonotype: The antigen remains unidentified.

The CDR3 sequence is 18 residues long. V was clipped by 0 bases and J by 3 bases; unmatched bases: 8. Germline V gene data show CDR1 as PRHDT and CDR2 as FYEKMQ (reference sequence). This TCR was recovered from a human donor in good health (CMV status not recorded). Some clones in this sample may be carry-over from other donors' samples. The rearrangement links TRBV13 to TRBJ2-3; 11 bases fit TRBD1. Sequencing used cultured CD8+ T cells from PBMCs, obtained from culture after CMV antigen stimulation. Here the CDR3 DNA reads TGTGCCAGCAGCTTAGGCCCCGGACAGGGGGCGCCTACAGATACGCAGTATTTT. This translates into CASSLGPGQGAPTDTQYF. The entire variable domain, with the rest obtained from reference TRBV13 and TRBJ2-3, is as follows: AAGVIQSPRHLIKEKRETATLKCYPIPRHDTVYWYQQGPGQDPQFLISFYEKMQSDKGSIPDRFSAQQFSDYHSELNMSSLELGDSALYFCASSLGPGQGAPTDTQYFGPGTRLTVL.